Below are 30 T cell receptor beta chains sequenced from a single sample in a study of blood T cell repertoires in COVID-19. TCRdb's copy holds only in-frame clones and misses some; the assay was immunoSEQ multiplex PCR. The table lists some 200,000 clones, approximately 89% of them singletons, with roughly 0.77% in the top ten. The sample consisted of PBMCs or T cells enriched from blood (not recorded which). These TCRs come from a woman between 18 and 29 years old who had recovered from COVID-19.

The gene calls are TRBV9 and TRBJ2-3; TRBD2 aligns across 14 bases. V shed 0 bases, J shed 6 bases, and the junction held 3 bases outside the gene matches. The CDR3 contains 16 residues. Germline loops: CDR1 SGDLS, CDR2 YYNGEE. The CDR3 sequence is CASSVGTSGRRDTQYF. DNA for the CDR3: TGTGCCAGCAGCGTAGGGACTAGCGGGAGGCGGGATACGCAGTATTTT.

CDR3 bases: TGTGCCTGGAGGCATCCTAGCGGAACAGAGACCCAGTACTTC. Amino acids: CAWRHPSGTETQYF. V is TRBV30 and J is TRBJ2-5; 7 bases are shared with TRBD2. The CDR3 loop spans 14 amino acids. Germline V gene data show CDR1 as GTSNPN and CDR2 as SVGIG (reference sequence). The J segment lost 4 bases and the V segment lost 3 bases, leaving 8 bases of the junction unmatched.

The rearrangement uses TRBV7-9 and TRBJ1-1; 8 bases map to TRBD1. V lost 1 base, J lost 4 bases, and 11 bases stayed unmatched. This CDR3 region has 17 residues. Germline V gene sequence: CDR1 SEHNR, CDR2 FQNEAQ (reference sequence). In nucleotides, the CDR3 is TGTGCCAGCAGCTTAGGAACCCAGGGGGCGCGGGGCACTGAAGCTTTCTTT. Protein: CASSLGTQGARGTEAFF.

This clone has more than one count but fewer than ten. V gene TRBV7-9 combines with J gene TRBJ2-7; D remains ambiguous. V lost 4 bases and J lost 5, with 9 bases in between. The CDR3 contains 12 residues. CDR1 is SEHNR, CDR2 FQNEAQ, per germline (reference sequence). This chain's CDR3 is CASSSSYDEQYF. For the CDR3, the DNA is TGTGCCAGCAGCTCATCCTACGACGAGCAGTACTTC. Full variable domain (rest looked up from reference TRBV7-9 and TRBJ2-7): DTGVSQNPRHKITKRGQNVTFRCDPISEHNRLYWYRQTLGQGPEFLTYFQNEAQLEKSRLLSDRFSAERPKGSFSTLEIQRTEQGDSAMYLCASSSSYDEQYFGPGTRLTVT.

A note on this clone: Other DNA sequences in the sample encode the same CDR3. The genes are TRBV28 and TRBJ2-7, with 11 nucleotides matching TRBD2. CDR1 is MDHEN and CDR2 is SYDVKM in the germline V gene. With V trimmed by 5 bases and J by 4 bases, 4 bases remained unmatched. This CDR3 region has 14 residues. As DNA, the CDR3 is TGTGCCAGCAGTCTAGCGGGAGGTCTGTACGAGCAGTACTTC. Amino acids: CASSLAGGLYEQYF.

This chain links TRBV5-5 with TRBJ2-7, with 9 bases aligning to TRBD1. The CDR3 contains 15 residues. Trimming removed 2 bases from V and 5 bases from J; junction bases left unmatched: 8. Germline CDR1 reads SGHKS; CDR2 reads YYEKEE (reference sequence). CDR3 sequence reads: CASSFFWDREDEQYF. DNA of the CDR3: TGTGCCAGCAGCTTCTTCTGGGACAGGGAGGACGAGCAGTACTTC.

J is TRBJ2-3 and V is TRBV19; 7 nucleotides agree with TRBD2. This CDR3 has 13 amino acids. J was trimmed by 3 bases and V by 6 bases; bases with no gene match: 3. CDR1 and CDR2 from the germline V gene are LNHDA and SQIVND (reference sequence). CDR3 residues: CASRGGRTDTQYF. For the CDR3, the DNA is TGTGCCAGTAGGGGGGGGAGAACAGATACGCAGTATTTT.

The V and J genes are TRBV4-1 and TRBJ1-5, with D unresolved. The CDR3 runs to 14 residues. From germline, CDR1 is MGHRA and CDR2 YSYEKL. Trimming removed 2 bases at V and 5 bases at J, with 10 bases between. CDR3 sequence (DNA): TGCGCCAGCAGCCAACCAGGAACATATCAGCCCCAGCATTTT. Protein sequence: CASSQPGTYQPQHF.

V usage is TRBV5-1 and J usage is TRBJ2-2; TRBD2 might be the D (6 bases). Per the germline V gene, CDR1 is SGHRS and CDR2 is YFSETQ. The V and J ends lost 3 bases and 6 bases respectively, with 9 bases between them. The CDR3 totals 13 residues. CDR3 residues: CASSSEGSGELFF. The CDR3 coding sequence is TGCGCCAGCAGCTCGGAGGGGTCCGGGGAGCTGTTTTTT.

CDR3 in DNA: TGTGCCAGCAGCCCAGGACTAGCGGGAGGCGGTACCGGGGAGCTGTTTTTT. Translated, it gives CASSPGLAGGGTGELFF. The chain couples TRBV7-9 to TRBJ2-2; 14 nucleotides agree with TRBD2. CDR3 length: 17 residues. Looked up from germline, CDR1 is SEHNR and CDR2 is FQNEAQ (reference sequence). Trimming took 5 bases from V and 5 from J; bases not matched to a gene: 7.

V gene TRBV11-2 combines with J gene TRBJ1-1, with D possibly being TRBD1 (6 bases). The germline CDR1 and CDR2 sequences are SGHAT and FQNNGV. The CDR3 is made up of 15 amino acids. V was shortened by 2 bases and J by 1 base, with 11 bases between the two germline ends. CDR3 sequence reads: CASSLSGHSNTEAFF. CDR3 bases: TGTGCCAGCAGCTTATCGGGACACTCGAACACTGAAGCTTTCTTT.

The chain is built from TRBV4-2 and TRBJ2-1; the D gene is possibly TRBD2 (6 bases). The germline V gene has CDR1 LGHNA and CDR2 YNFKEQ. CDR3 length: 17 amino acids. Trimming shortened V by 2 bases and J by 1 base, and 15 bases separated the two germline ends. Written as DNA, the CDR3 is TGTGCCAGCAGCCAAACCCCCTTAGGGACTTCCTACAATGAGCAGTTCTTC. Its translation is CASSQTPLGTSYNEQFF.

V and J are TRBV18 and TRBJ1-1; TRBD1 agrees at 7 bases. V trimming: 5 bases; J trimming: 1 base; junction bases outside the gene matches: 7. From germline, CDR1 is KGHSH and CDR2 LQKENI. This CDR3 has 15 amino acids. The CDR3 nucleotides read TGTGCCAGCTCAGACGACAGGACAGGGAACACTGAAGCTTTCTTT. Protein: CASSDDRTGNTEAFF.

The chain joins TRBV28 to TRBJ2-7; no clear D gene. The length of the CDR3 is 14 residues. The V gene's germline CDR1 is MDHEN and CDR2 SYDVKM. Trimming cost V 7 bases and J 1 base, with 14 bases left between them. CDR3 sequence: CASKRGGLSYEQYF. As DNA, the CDR3 is TGTGCCAGCAAGAGAGGCGGATTATCCTACGAGCAGTACTTC.

The chain carries TRBV30 and TRBJ1-1; 8 bases match TRBD1. The V segment lost 0 bases and the J segment 4 bases; nucleotides outside the gene matches: 10. Per the germline V gene, CDR1 is GTSNPN and CDR2 is SVGIG (reference sequence). The CDR3 sequence is 16 residues long. CDR3 coding DNA: TGTGCCTGGAGTGTTTATCAGGGGGCGCGTGGCACTGAAGCTTTCTTT. This sequence encodes CAWSVYQGARGTEAFF. The variable domain in full, with the rest retrieved from reference TRBV30 and TRBJ1-1, is SQTIHQWPATLVQPVGSPLSLECTVEGTSNPNLYWYRQAAGRGLQLLFYSVGIGQISSEVPQNLSASRPQDRQFILSSKKLLLSDSGFYLCAWSVYQGARGTEAFFGQGTRLTVV.

This sequence joins TRBV28 and TRBJ1-5; possible D gene TRBD1, 6 bases. The CDR3 contains 15 residues. Trimming removed 4 bases at V and 5 bases at J, with 15 bases between. CDR1 is MDHEN and CDR2 is SYDVKM in the germline V gene. CDR3 sequence: CASSSRDTYYQPQHF. CDR3 nucleotide sequence: TGTGCCAGCAGTTCCCGGGACACCTACTATCAGCCCCAGCATTTT.

DNA for the CDR3: TGTGCCAGCAGTTTAATCCGGGGGGGCGGCTACACCTTC. Translated, it gives CASSLIRGGGYTF. The rearrangement joins TRBV12-3 or TRBV12-4 to TRBJ1-2, with D possibly being TRBD1 (6 bases). With 2 bases removed from V and 8 bases from J, the gap between germline ends came to 12 bases. The CDR3 has 13 residues.

The chain recombines TRBV6-1 with TRBJ2-2; no clear D. With 5 bases removed from V and 3 bases from J, the gap between germline ends came to 10 bases. There are 14 residues in the CDR3. Germline-derived CDR1 and CDR2 are MNHNS and SASEGT. The DNA for the CDR3 is TGTGCCAGCAGTTCCCGACAAGACACCGGGGAGCTGTTTTTT. Translating gives CASSSRQDTGELFF.

This chain joins TRBV20-1 and TRBJ2-5; D is undetermined. CDR1 is DFQATT and CDR2 is SNEGSKA in the germline V gene (reference sequence). The CDR3 covers 11 residues. Trimming removed 8 bases from V and 4 bases from J, with 11 bases in between. CDR3 in DNA: TGCAGTACCCAGCGTCGAGAGACCCAGTACTTC. Its translation is CSTQRRETQYF.

CDR3 sequence: CASSQDREREKLFF. The CDR3 nucleotides are TGTGCCAGCAGCCAAGATCGGGAAAGGGAAAAACTGTTTTTT. The chain employs TRBV3-1 (or the pseudogene TRBV3-2) and TRBJ1-4; D gene unclear. The CDR3 consists of 14 residues. V lost 0 bases, J lost 8 bases, and 10 bases lay in between. Per the germline V gene, CDR1 is LGHDT and CDR2 is YNNKEL (reference sequence).

The CDR3 DNA reads TGCGCCAGCAGCCAAGGATTGAGGATAACTGAAGCTTTCTTT. The encoded protein is CASSQGLRITEAFF. The genes are TRBV4-1 and TRBJ1-1; D gene uncertain. The CDR3 contains 14 residues. Per germline, CDR1 MGHRA and CDR2 YSYEKL. The V gene lost 1 base and the J gene lost 5 bases, with 11 bases spanning the gap.

Details on this clone: The same CDR3 can be traced to other DNA sequences in this sample. The J gene is TRBJ2-7, the V gene TRBV11-2; D might be TRBD1 (6 bases). V was shortened by 5 bases and J by 5 bases, with 16 bases between the two germline ends. CDR3 length: 14 amino acids. In germline, CDR1 is SGHAT, CDR2 FQNNGV. The CDR3 nucleotides read TGTGCCAGCAGCCCCCTACAGGGAAGCCACGAGCAGTACTTC. This gives the protein CASSPLQGSHEQYF.

The chain links TRBV6-5 to TRBJ1-2, with 7 positions matching TRBD1. V shed 5 bases, J shed 8 bases, and the junction held 11 bases outside the gene matches. There are 14 residues in the CDR3. The germline V gene has CDR1 MNHEY and CDR2 SVGAGI. The CDR3 DNA reads TGTGCCAGCAGTAACGACAGGGTGGATGAAGGCTACACCTTC. Translation gives CASSNDRVDEGYTF.

The chain uses TRBV7-8 and TRBJ1-6; 10 bases map to TRBD1. The V gene end was trimmed by 5 bases and the J gene end by 7 bases; junction bases not matched to a gene: 8. The germline V gene encodes CDR1 SGHVS and CDR2 FQNEAQ. The CDR3 runs 16 residues. DNA for the CDR3: TGTGCCAGCAGCGCGGGACAGGGGATTGGCAATTCACCCCTCCACTTT. Its protein is CASSAGQGIGNSPLHF.

This clone was observed a single time. The gene calls are TRBV4-2 and TRBJ2-5, with 10 bases aligning to TRBD1. V shed 1 base, J shed 5 bases, and the junction held 7 bases outside the gene matches. The CDR3 loop spans 16 amino acids. From germline, CDR1 is LGHNA and CDR2 YNFKEQ. The CDR3 loop is CASSQGTGGRGETQYF. As DNA, the CDR3 is TGTGCCAGCAGCCAAGGGACAGGGGGTCGGGGGGAGACCCAGTACTTC.

V gene TRBV27 combines with J gene TRBJ2-7; 10 bases fit TRBD1. V gave up 5 bases and J gave up 5 bases; unmatched junction bases: 6. The CDR3 totals 14 residues. Germline loops: CDR1 MNHEY, CDR2 SMNVEV (reference sequence). The CDR3 coding sequence is TGTGCCAGCAGTCAAAGGACAGGGGGACACGAGCAGTACTTC. It translates to CASSQRTGGHEQYF.

This clone turned up a few times. The chain combines TRBV5-5 with TRBJ1-1; a weak D match, TRBD1 (5 bases). The germline V and J ends were trimmed by 5 bases and 4 bases, with 15 bases remaining between them. Germline CDR1 is SGHKS and CDR2 is YYEKEE (reference sequence). There are 14 residues in the CDR3. The CDR3 protein is CASRLDTLSTEAFF. The CDR3 DNA sequence: TGTGCCAGCAGACTGGACACCTTGAGCACTGAAGCTTTCTTT.

In its sample, this clone was seen once. The J gene is TRBJ1-4, the V gene TRBV2, with 7 positions matching TRBD1. The V segment lost 4 bases and the J segment 3 bases; nucleotides outside the gene matches: 2. Germline V lookup: CDR1 SNHLY, CDR2 FYNNEI. The CDR3 runs 14 residues. The CDR3 protein is CASSGDRANEKLFF. Written as DNA, the CDR3 is TGTGCCAGCAGTGGCGACAGGGCTAATGAAAAACTGTTTTTT.

This clone was observed once. V and J are TRBV29-1 and TRBJ2-5, with 7 positions matching TRBD1. Germline loops: CDR1 SQVTM, CDR2 ANQGSEA. The CDR3 spans 12 residues. Losses at the gene ends were 6 bases for V and 3 bases for J; bases not matched to a gene: 4. Here the CDR3 reads CSVATGEETQYF. CDR3 bases: TGCAGCGTCGCAACAGGGGAAGAGACCCAGTACTTC. The variable domain in full, with the rest retrieved from reference TRBV29-1 and TRBJ2-5, is SAVISQKPSRDICQRGTSLTIQCQVDSQVTMMFWYRQQPGQSLTLIATANQGSEATYESGFVIDKFPISRPNLTFSTLTVSNMSPEDSSIYLCSVATGEETQYFGPGTRLLVL.

The gene calls are TRBV5-4 and TRBJ2-1; possible D gene TRBD1, 5 bases. The germline V and J ends were trimmed by 7 bases and 4 bases, with 18 bases remaining between them. Germline V CDR1 and CDR2: SGHNT, YYREEE (reference sequence). This CDR3 has 15 residues. CDR3 in amino acids: CASGTFRTKYNEQFF. DNA of the CDR3: TGTGCCAGCGGCACTTTCCGGACAAAGTACAATGAGCAGTTCTTC. Complete variable domain (other parts from reference TRBV5-4 and TRBJ2-1): ETGVTQSPTHLIKTRGQQVTLRCSSQSGHNTVSWYQQALGQGPQFIFQYYREEENGRGNFPPRFSGLQFPNYSSELNVNALELDDSALYLCASGTFRTKYNEQFFGPGTRLTVL.